These 32 T cell receptor beta chains were sequenced from one sample in a study of blood T cell repertoires in COVID-19. Clones were read by immunoSEQ multiplex PCR, and TCRdb kept only the in-frame ones, dropping some. The table lists about 90,000 clones, 85% to 95% of them singletons. The material sequenced was peripheral blood. These receptors were taken from a human donor with active COVID-19. The donor label of this sample is uncertain.

The chain combines TRBV6-2 or TRBV6-3 with TRBJ1-6, with TRBD1 matching 8 bases. V lost 0 bases, J lost 7 bases, and 8 bases stayed unmatched. CDR3 length: 17 residues. CDR1 MNHEY and CDR2 SVGEGT come from the germline V gene. CDR3 coding DNA: TGTGCCAGCAGTTACTCTATGGACAGGGTGGGGAATTCACCCCTCCACTTT. It translates to CASSYSMDRVGNSPLHF.

Remarks on this clone: The junction and the germline gene differ at one end; a read error may be behind it. The chain is built from TRBV19 and TRBJ1-2, with D possibly TRBD1 on 5 matching bases. CDR1 and CDR2 (germline): LNHDA, SQIVND (reference sequence). This CDR3 spans 11 amino acids. CDR3 coding DNA: TGTGCCAGTAGTACAGGGTATGGCTGCACCTTC. This encodes CASSTGYGCTF. The full variable domain, completed using reference TRBV19 and TRBJ1-2, is DGGITQSPKYLFRKEGQNVTLSCEQNLNHDAMYWYRQDPGQGLRLIYYSQIVNDFQKGDIAEGYSVSREKKESFPLTVTSAQKNPTAFYLCASSTGYGCTFGSGTRLTVV.

The CDR3 reads CASTDEQYF. In DNA form, the CDR3 reads TGTGCCAGTACAGACGAGCAGTACTTC. The chain joins TRBV19 to TRBJ2-7; no clear D. CDR1 LNHDA and CDR2 SQIVND come from the germline V gene (reference sequence). The ends were cut back, 7 bases at V and 5 bases at J, with 3 bases in the middle. The CDR3 has 9 residues.

As DNA, the CDR3 is TGTGCCAGCAGCTCTAGCGGGGGACGATACAATGAGCAGTTCTTC. This codes for CASSSSGGRYNEQFF. V usage is TRBV7-9 and J usage is TRBJ2-1; TRBD2 matches 10 bases. There are 15 residues in the CDR3. Per the germline V gene, CDR1 is SEHNR and CDR2 is FQNEAQ (reference sequence). Trimming cost V 4 bases and J 4 bases; bases outside gene matches: 4.

The V gene is TRBV7-9, the J gene TRBJ2-7; D is possibly TRBD1 (5 bases). Trimming shortened V by 2 bases and J by 5 bases, and 19 bases separated the two germline ends. CDR1 SEHNR and CDR2 FQNEAQ come from the germline V gene (reference sequence). This CDR3 spans 16 amino acids. The CDR3 nucleotides read TGTGCCAGCAGCTTAAACGCAAGGGGCTCGGAGAACGAGCAGTACTTC. Its protein is CASSLNARGSENEQYF.

The count of this clone is one. The gene calls are TRBV5-1 and TRBJ2-7, with TRBD1 matching 8 bases. Germline V gene sequence: CDR1 SGHRS, CDR2 YFSETQ. Trimming at V came to 5 bases and at J to 2 bases, leaving 6 bases not matched to a gene. The CDR3 consists of 14 residues. CDR3 loop: CASRPDRATYEQYF. In DNA, the CDR3 is TGCGCCAGCAGACCGGACAGGGCCACCTACGAGCAGTACTTC.

V gene TRBV14 combines with J gene TRBJ2-7, with D possibly being TRBD1 (6 bases). Germline CDR1 and CDR2: SGHDN and FVKESK. Between the trimmed V and J ends, which lost 4 bases and 2 bases, there was a span of 18 bases. This CDR3 has 16 residues. The CDR3 coding sequence is TGTGCCAGCAGCCGGGGGCGTAGAAGTCAGGCCTACGAGCAGTACTTC. Protein sequence: CASSRGRRSQAYEQYF. Full variable domain (rest looked up from reference TRBV14 and TRBJ2-7): EAGVTQFPSHSVIEKGQTVTLRCDPISGHDNLYWYRRVMGKEIKFLLHFVKESKQDESGMPNNRFLAERTGGTYSTLKVQPAELEDSGVYFCASSRGRRSQAYEQYFGPGTRLTVT.

V and J are TRBV7-9 and TRBJ2-5, with a tentative D call TRBD2 (5 bases). Deletions cut 5 bases from V and 5 bases from J, with 18 bases between. CDR3 size: 15 residues. CDR1 SEHNR and CDR2 FQNEAQ come from the germline V gene (reference sequence). The CDR3 DNA follows: TGTGCCAGCAGCCAAAAAGCCCTACTAGGGGAGACCCAGTACTTC. Translating gives CASSQKALLGETQYF. The full variable domain, with the rest looked up from reference TRBV7-9 and TRBJ2-5, is DTGVSQNPRHKITKRGQNVTFRCDPISEHNRLYWYRQTLGQGPEFLTYFQNEAQLEKSRLLSDRFSAERPKGSFSTLEIQRTEQGDSAMYLCASSQKALLGETQYFGPGTRLLVL.

This clone was found a few times. This sequence joins TRBV4-1 and TRBJ2-1, with 8 bases matching TRBD2. Germline-derived CDR1 and CDR2 are MGHRA and YSYEKL. V was pared by 6 bases and J by 0 bases, with 16 bases of the junction left unmatched. The CDR3 runs 19 residues. Here the CDR3 reads CASRPRRAGVESSYNEQFF. The CDR3 DNA is TGCGCCAGCAGACCAAGAAGAGCGGGGGTCGAAAGCTCCTACAATGAGCAGTTCTTC.

CDR3 sequence reads: CASSQGLLAGAKGNEQFF. In DNA form, the CDR3 reads TGTGCCAGCAGCCAAGGGTTACTAGCGGGGGCTAAGGGCAATGAGCAGTTCTTC. J is TRBJ2-1 and V is TRBV4-2, with 11 bases identical to TRBD2. V was clipped by 1 base and J by 6 bases; unmatched bases: 11. The CDR3 length is 18 residues. Looked up from germline, CDR1 is LGHNA and CDR2 is YNFKEQ.

The chain couples TRBV3-1 (or the pseudogene TRBV3-2) to TRBJ1-4; D gene ambiguous. V shed 3 bases and J shed 8 bases, with 13 bases lying between them. The CDR3 covers 14 residues. CDR1 and CDR2 (germline): LGHDT, YNNKEL (reference sequence). As DNA, the CDR3 is TGTGCCAGCAGCCAGTGGTTAAACGGGGAAAAACTGTTTTTT. Encoded protein: CASSQWLNGEKLFF.

The V gene is TRBV28, the J gene TRBJ1-5, with 7 bases aligning to TRBD1. J lost 0 bases, V lost 7 bases, and 12 bases had no gene match. Germline lookup yields CDR1 MDHEN and CDR2 SYDVKM. The length of the CDR3 is 17 residues. Here the CDR3 DNA reads TGTGCCAGCAACCCCCTCCGGGACAGCTATAGCAATCAGCCCCAGCATTTT. This gives the protein CASNPLRDSYSNQPQHF.

The rearrangement uses TRBV11-2 and TRBJ1-3; a weak D match, TRBD1 (5 bases). V dropped 2 bases and J dropped 2 bases, with 10 bases sitting between them. This CDR3 spans 15 amino acids. Germline V gene data show CDR1 as SGHAT and CDR2 as FQNNGV. The CDR3 reads CASSLLIGAGNTIYF. The CDR3 coding sequence is TGTGCCAGCAGCTTACTTATAGGGGCTGGAAACACCATATATTTT.

J is TRBJ2-7 and V is TRBV27, with D tentatively TRBD1 (6 bases). CDR1 is MNHEY and CDR2 is SMNVEV in the germline V gene (reference sequence). CDR3 size: 15 residues. The V gene lost 8 bases and the J gene lost 2 bases, with 19 bases spanning the gap. CDR3 coding DNA: TGTGCCAGCGGGACCTGGACAGAGAGTCCCTACGAGCAGTACTTC. Translating gives CASGTWTESPYEQYF.

The CDR3 sequence is CASLNSPLHF. The CDR3 DNA follows: TGTGCCAGCTTAAATTCACCCCTCCACTTT. V is TRBV19 and J is TRBJ1-6; no clear D gene. In germline, CDR1 is LNHDA, CDR2 SQIVND (reference sequence). The length of the CDR3 is 10 residues. Trimming cost V 9 bases and J 7 bases, with 4 bases left between them.

V gene TRBV4-2 combines with J gene TRBJ2-3, with 13 bases lining up with TRBD2. The CDR3 is 16 residues long. Trimming at V came to 4 bases and at J to 3 bases, leaving 4 bases not matched to a gene. Germline V gene sequence: CDR1 LGHNA, CDR2 YNFKEQ. CDR3 coding DNA: TGTGCCAGCAGCCGCCGGACTAGCGGGGGAACAGATACGCAGTATTTT. The encoded protein is CASSRRTSGGTDTQYF.

CDR3 bases: TGCGCCAGCAGCCTGGGACAGGGGGCTAATGAGCAGTTCTTC. Translated: CASSLGQGANEQFF. The chain links TRBV5-1 to TRBJ2-1, with 12 bases lining up with TRBD1. The trim removed 4 bases at V and 7 bases at J, leaving 3 bases unmatched. CDR3 length: 14 amino acids. CDR1 is SGHRS, CDR2 YFSETQ, per germline.

The rearrangement joins TRBV10-3 to TRBJ1-3; perhaps TRBD1 as D (5 bases). V was pared by 4 bases and J by 2 bases, with 12 bases between. CDR1 and CDR2 (germline): ENHRY, SYGVKD. This CDR3 has 15 residues. The chain's CDR3 is CAISGQGGPGNTIYF. CDR3 DNA sequence: TGTGCCATCAGTGGGCAGGGTGGGCCTGGAAACACCATATATTTT.

The chain couples TRBV9 to TRBJ2-7, with TRBD1 matching over 8 bases. Germline V lookup: CDR1 SGDLS, CDR2 YYNGEE. The CDR3 has 12 amino acids. V lost 2 bases to trimming and J lost 7 bases; unmatched junction nucleotides: 2. CDR3 loop: CASSVGQGEQYF. For the CDR3, the DNA is TGTGCCAGCAGCGTCGGACAGGGTGAGCAGTACTTC.

The chain has TRBV11-1 and TRBJ2-7, with 7 bases fitting TRBD1. This CDR3 is 16 amino acids long. J lost 1 base, V lost 0 bases, and 6 bases had no gene match. From germline, CDR1 is SGHAT and CDR2 FQDESV (reference sequence). CDR3 residues: CASSLALQGQSYEQYF. Here the CDR3 DNA reads TGTGCCAGCAGCTTAGCGCTCCAGGGACAGTCCTACGAGCAGTACTTC.

V gene TRBV7-9 combines with J gene TRBJ2-3; TRBD2 matches 7 bases. Germline V CDR1 and CDR2: SEHNR, FQNEAQ (reference sequence). V lost 4 bases, J lost 6 bases, and 13 bases stayed unmatched. The CDR3 is 16 residues long. The CDR3 spells CASSSEPGLPGDTQYF. The DNA of the CDR3 is TGTGCCAGCAGCTCCGAGCCGGGACTACCAGGGGATACGCAGTATTTT.

The chain has TRBV7-2 and TRBJ2-1; TRBD2 matches at 8 bases. CDR1 is SGHTA and CDR2 is FQGNSA in the germline V gene. With V trimmed by 2 bases and J by 4 bases, 1 base remained unmatched. The CDR3 contains 14 residues. CDR3 DNA: TGTGCCAGCAGCTTACGGGGGGGTTACAATGAGCAGTTCTTC. Translation: CASSLRGGYNEQFF.

This clone appeared a single time. The gene calls are TRBV18 and TRBJ1-5, with a weak D call TRBD1 (6 bases). This CDR3 is 14 amino acids long. The germline V gene has CDR1 KGHSH and CDR2 LQKENI. The V end lost 2 bases, the J end lost 3 bases, and 8 bases lay between the germline ends. CDR3 nucleotides: TGTGCCAGCTCACCAGACAGGTACAATCAGCCCCAGCATTTT. This encodes CASSPDRYNQPQHF.

This chain joins TRBV7-9 and TRBJ1-3; D unresolved. V dropped 1 base and J dropped 4 bases, with 5 bases sitting between them. Germline values: CDR1 SEHNR, CDR2 FQNEAQ (reference sequence). CDR3 length equals 13 residues. CDR3 in DNA: TGTGCCAGCAGCTTAGGTCAGGGAAACACCATATATTTT. Protein product: CASSLGQGNTIYF.

V gene TRBV3-1 (or the pseudogene TRBV3-2) combines with J gene TRBJ1-5; D is perhaps TRBD1 (5 bases). Trimming shortened V by 0 bases and J by 6 bases, and 15 bases separated the two germline ends. Per germline, CDR1 LGHDT and CDR2 YNNKEL (reference sequence). This CDR3 region has 16 residues. The CDR3 nucleotides read TGTGCCAGCAGCCAAGACCAGGCGGGGGAGGGTCAGCCCCAGCATTTT. This codes for CASSQDQAGEGQPQHF.

V gene TRBV7-8 combines with J gene TRBJ1-3; TRBD1 agrees at 8 bases. Germline V gene data show CDR1 as SGHVS and CDR2 as FQNEAQ. Germline trimming cut 5 bases from V and 1 base from J; bases unmatched to any gene: 1. This CDR3 comprises 14 residues. CDR3 nucleotides: TGTGCCAGCAGCCACAGGGGGTCTGGAAACACCATATATTTT. Protein: CASSHRGSGNTIYF.

The chain is built from TRBV3-1 (or the pseudogene TRBV3-2) and TRBJ2-6, with 7 bases lining up with TRBD2. This CDR3 is built from 15 residues. From germline, CDR1 is LGHDT and CDR2 YNNKEL (reference sequence). Unmatched junction bases numbered 4, after V lost 4 bases and J lost 4 bases. In DNA form, the CDR3 reads TGTGCCAGCAGCCTGGGGGGGGTAGGGGCCAACGTCCTGACTTTC. The encoded protein is CASSLGGVGANVLTF.

The chain joins TRBV5-6 to TRBJ1-6, with D hard to call. Germline V gives CDR1 SGHDT, CDR2 YYEEEE. CDR3 length: 17 amino acids. V shed 1 base and J shed 3 bases, with 14 bases lying between them. CDR3 sequence reads: CASSLIDRRLYNSPLHF. The CDR3 DNA follows: TGTGCCAGCAGCTTGATCGATCGCAGACTCTATAATTCACCCCTCCACTTT.

This clone turned up a few times. The V gene is TRBV13, the J gene TRBJ2-3, with D tentatively TRBD2 (6 bases). The V gene's germline CDR1 is PRHDT and CDR2 FYEKMQ (reference sequence). The CDR3 totals 17 residues. V gave up 3 bases and J gave up 0 bases, with 16 bases separating them. The CDR3 DNA reads as TGTGCCAGCAGCTTTTGGCGCGGGGAAACTAGCACAGATACGCAGTATTTT. Translated: CASSFWRGETSTDTQYF. The complete variable domain, with remaining parts taken from reference TRBV13 and TRBJ2-3, reads AAGVIQSPRHLIKEKRETATLKCYPIPRHDTVYWYQQGPGQDPQFLISFYEKMQSDKGSIPDRFSAQQFSDYHSELNMSSLELGDSALYFCASSFWRGETSTDTQYFGPGTRLTVL.

The chain is built from TRBV2 and TRBJ2-7, with TRBD1 matching over 12 bases. This CDR3 comprises 17 residues. With V trimmed by 8 bases and J by 7 bases, 18 bases remained unmatched. Germline CDR1 reads SNHLY; CDR2 reads FYNNEI. The CDR3 DNA sequence: TGTGCCAGCCAAAAGCTCATTCGGGACAGGGGGCGAGAGGAGCAGTACTTC. This codes for CASQKLIRDRGREEQYF. The variable domain in full, completed from reference TRBV2 and TRBJ2-7, reads EPEVTQTPSHQVTQMGQEVILRCVPISNHLYFYWYRQILGQKVEFLVSFYNNEISEKSEIFDDQFSVERPDGSNFTLKIRSTKLEDSAMYFCASQKLIRDRGREEQYFGPGTRLTVT.

The J gene is TRBJ2-3, the V gene TRBV7-3; maybe TRBD2 (5 bases). Deletions cut 1 base from V and 0 bases from J, with 17 bases between. This CDR3 is 18 amino acids long. The germline V gene encodes CDR1 SGHTA and CDR2 FQGTGA. The CDR3 is CASSLNAVSGRSTDTQYF. For the CDR3, the DNA is TGTGCCAGCAGCTTAAACGCAGTGAGCGGAAGGAGCACAGATACGCAGTATTTT.

The chain carries TRBV28 and TRBJ1-2, with TRBD1 matching 7 bases. CDR3 length: 13 amino acids. The J segment lost 8 bases and the V segment lost 6 bases, leaving 9 bases of the junction unmatched. Germline loops: CDR1 MDHEN, CDR2 SYDVKM. DNA for the CDR3: TGTGCCAGCAGGATCGGGACAGCGGCGGGCTACACCTTC. Protein: CASRIGTAAGYTF.